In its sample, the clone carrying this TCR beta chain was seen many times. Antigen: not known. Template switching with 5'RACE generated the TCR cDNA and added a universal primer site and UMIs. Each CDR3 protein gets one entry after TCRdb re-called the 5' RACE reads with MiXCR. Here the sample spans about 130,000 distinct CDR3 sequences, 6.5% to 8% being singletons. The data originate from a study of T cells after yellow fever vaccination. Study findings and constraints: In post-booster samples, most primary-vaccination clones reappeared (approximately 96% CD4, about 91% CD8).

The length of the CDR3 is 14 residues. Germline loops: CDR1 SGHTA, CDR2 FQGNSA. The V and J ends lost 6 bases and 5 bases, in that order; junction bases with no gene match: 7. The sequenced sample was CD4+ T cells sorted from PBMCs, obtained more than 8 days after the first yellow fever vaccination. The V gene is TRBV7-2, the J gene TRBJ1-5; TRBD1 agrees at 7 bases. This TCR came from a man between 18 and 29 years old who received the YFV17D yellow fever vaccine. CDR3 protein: CASSFRDSHQPQHF. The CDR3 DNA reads TGTGCCAGCAGTTTCCGGGACAGCCATCAGCCCCAGCATTTT.